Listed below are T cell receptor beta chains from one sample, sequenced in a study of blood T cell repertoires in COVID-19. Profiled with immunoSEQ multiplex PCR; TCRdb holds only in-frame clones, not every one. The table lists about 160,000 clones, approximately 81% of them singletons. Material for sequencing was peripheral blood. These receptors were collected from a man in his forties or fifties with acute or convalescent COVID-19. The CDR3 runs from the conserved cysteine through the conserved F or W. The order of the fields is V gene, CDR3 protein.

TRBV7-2	CASSLQGGEVYEQYF
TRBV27	CASSPRPDRGFGYEQYF
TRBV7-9	CASGADREQYF
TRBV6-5	CASGGTEGSYEQYF
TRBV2	CASSSTGVAGYTF
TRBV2	CASTGQQVSF
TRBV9	CASSPLGTSPSGAQYF
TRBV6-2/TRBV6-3	CASSPSPDRLTEAFF
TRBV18	CASSPEDRPNTEAFF
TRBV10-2	CASSWRGTSADNEQFF
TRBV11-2	CASSTGVFKTNTEAFF
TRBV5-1	CASSLTGGQQPQHF
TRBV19	CASSVGTTSSYNSPLHF
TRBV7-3	CASSLSQGNSYEQYF
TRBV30	CAWNRETEAFF
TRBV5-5	CASSLRGTEHYGYTF
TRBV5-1	CASSTGTGGRNTEAFF
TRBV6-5	CASSYSGSNTGELFF
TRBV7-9	CASSPYGNTEAFF
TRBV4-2	CASSQVGVGASSGGYTF
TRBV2	CASRLTDTTEAFF
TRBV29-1	CSLESYNEQFF
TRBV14	CASSLSGGGSRATNEKLFF
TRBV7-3	CASSLTGGSYNEQFF
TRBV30	CAWSYEGNQPQHF
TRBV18	CASSQGGSDDEQFF
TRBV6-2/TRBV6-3	CASSYSGQGAADTQYF
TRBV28	CASLRQATSNEQFF
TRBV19	CASSPRLLNQPQHF
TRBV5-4	CASSPRGGASYEQYF